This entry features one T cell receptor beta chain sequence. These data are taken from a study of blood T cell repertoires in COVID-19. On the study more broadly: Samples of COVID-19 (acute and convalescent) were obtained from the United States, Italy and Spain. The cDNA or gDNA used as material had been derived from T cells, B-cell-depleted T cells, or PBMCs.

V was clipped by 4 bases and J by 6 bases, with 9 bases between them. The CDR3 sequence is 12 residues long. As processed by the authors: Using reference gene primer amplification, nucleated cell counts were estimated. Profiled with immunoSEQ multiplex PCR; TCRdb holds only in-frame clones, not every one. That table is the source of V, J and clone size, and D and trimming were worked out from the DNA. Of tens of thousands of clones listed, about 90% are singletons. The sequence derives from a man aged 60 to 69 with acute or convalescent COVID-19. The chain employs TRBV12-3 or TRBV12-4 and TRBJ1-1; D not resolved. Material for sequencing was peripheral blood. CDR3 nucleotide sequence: TGTGCCAGCAGTTCGGCGGGTGCTGAAGCTTTCTTT. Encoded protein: CASSSAGAEAFF.